This record covers a single TCR beta chain. Its cognate antigen is unknown. The junction differs from germline at one of its ends, possibly a read error. This record comes from a study of glioma-infiltrating T cells after dendritic cell vaccination. Time point noted: after dendritic cell vaccination, including at tumor progression/relapse. None of the glioblastoma patients had an isocitrate dehydrogenase mutation. PBMC sampling occurred before vaccination, two weeks after the third dose, and at progression. The CDR3 extends over 14 amino acids. The germline V gene has CDR1 LGHNT and CDR2 FRNRAP. The PCR used 60 V beta and 13 J beta primers. Clones were sequenced by immunoSEQ multiplex PCR, and TCRdb holds only the in-frame ones, with some missing. The sample gives over 90,000 clones, around 80% of which show up once; roughly 5.3% is in the top ten. Findings of the study overall: TCR clonality showed no direct relationship with survival.

The receptor comes from a human donor with glioblastoma. The chain combines TRBV12-5 with TRBJ1-5, with D maybe TRBD1 (6 bases). Sequences were derived from blood, sampled after dendritic cell vaccination. DNA for the CDR3: TGTGCTAGTGCTTTGACAGGATCAAATCAGCCCCAGCATTTT. Amino acid sequence: CASALTGSNQPQHF.